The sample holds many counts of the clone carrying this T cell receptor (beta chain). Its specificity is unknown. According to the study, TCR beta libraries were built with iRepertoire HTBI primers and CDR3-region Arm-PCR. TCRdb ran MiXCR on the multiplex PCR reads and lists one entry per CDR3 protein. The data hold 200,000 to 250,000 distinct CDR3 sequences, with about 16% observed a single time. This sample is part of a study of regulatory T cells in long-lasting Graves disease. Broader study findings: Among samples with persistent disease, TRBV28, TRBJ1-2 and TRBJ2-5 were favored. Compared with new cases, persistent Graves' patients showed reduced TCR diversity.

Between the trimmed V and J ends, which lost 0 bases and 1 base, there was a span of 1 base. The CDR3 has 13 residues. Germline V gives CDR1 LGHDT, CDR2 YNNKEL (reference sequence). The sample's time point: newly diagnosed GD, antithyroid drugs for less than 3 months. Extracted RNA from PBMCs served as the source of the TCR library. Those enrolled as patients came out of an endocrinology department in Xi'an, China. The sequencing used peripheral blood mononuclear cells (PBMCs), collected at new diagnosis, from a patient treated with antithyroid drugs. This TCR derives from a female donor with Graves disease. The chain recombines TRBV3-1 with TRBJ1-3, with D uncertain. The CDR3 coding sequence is TGTGCCAGCAGCCAAGAATCTGGAAACACCATATATTTT. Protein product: CASSQESGNTIYF.